These 9 T cell receptor beta chains were sequenced from one sample in a study of T-cell reconstitution after alpha-beta-depleted transplantation in children. Unique molecular identifiers were used in preparing the TCRbeta library. TCRdb ran MiXCR on the PCR reads and lists one entry per CDR3 protein. The sample holds 330,000 or so distinct CDR3 sequences, around 10% seen once. The sequences come from PBMCs from the stem cell graft donor, collected from the stem cell graft. These receptors originate from a human donor who donated a stem cell graft to a child with acute lymphoblastic leukemia.

The CDR3 reads CASRRTGSLRLNSPLHF. Here the CDR3 DNA reads TGCGCCAGCAGAAGGACAGGGTCTCTTCGACTGAATTCACCCCTCCACTTT. This chain joins TRBV4-1 and TRBJ1-6, with 8 nucleotides matching TRBD1. With V trimmed by 6 bases and J by 7 bases, 14 bases remained unmatched. Germline CDR1 is MGHRA and CDR2 is YSYEKL. This CDR3 is built from 17 residues.

The V and J genes are TRBV4-1 and TRBJ2-7; tentatively, D is TRBD1 (6 bases). CDR1 is MGHRA, CDR2 YSYEKL, per germline. V gave up 5 bases and J gave up 2 bases, with 10 bases separating them. The CDR3 spans 13 residues. Here the CDR3 reads CASSFRDTYEQYF. CDR3 bases: TGCGCCAGCAGCTTCCGGGACACCTACGAGCAGTACTTC.

The chain links TRBV7-3 to TRBJ2-1, with TRBD1 matching over 10 bases. The CDR3 contains 16 residues. V was pared by 2 bases and J by 7 bases, with 8 bases of the junction left unmatched. CDR1 and CDR2 (germline): SGHTA, FQGTGA. The CDR3 protein is CASSLGRDRGKNEQFF. CDR3 nucleotides: TGTGCCAGCAGCTTAGGTCGGGACAGGGGTAAGAATGAGCAGTTCTTC.

Note on this clonotype: At one end the junction does not follow the germline gene, possibly because of a read error. This chain links TRBV18 with TRBJ2-3; D gene uncertain. Germline values: CDR1 KGHSH, CDR2 LQKENI. There are 13 residues in the CDR3. CDR3 protein: CASSPPITDPQYF. The CDR3 DNA follows: TGTGCCAGCTCACCACCAATCACAGATCCGCAGTATTTT.

This clonotype was counted only a few times. DNA of the CDR3: TGTGCCAGCAGTTTAACTAGCGGGAGCCTCATCCTCGACAATGAGCAGTTCTTC. This codes for CASSLTSGSLILDNEQFF. J is TRBJ2-1 and V is TRBV27, with 11 bases matching TRBD2. Germline-derived CDR1 and CDR2 are MNHEY and SMNVEV (reference sequence). The CDR3 has 18 amino acids. Losses at the gene ends were 2 bases for V and 5 bases for J; bases not matched to a gene: 11.

This clonotype was counted between two and nine times. The chain uses TRBV5-1 and TRBJ2-4; no definite D call. V lost 0 bases, J lost 7 bases, and 8 bases lay in between. The CDR3 length is 13 residues. Germline lookup yields CDR1 SGHRS and CDR2 YFSETQ. The CDR3 spells CASSLDGWNIQYF. Written as DNA, the CDR3 is TGCGCCAGCAGCTTGGACGGGTGGAACATTCAGTACTTC.

The J gene is TRBJ2-5, the V gene TRBV5-5; TRBD2 is a possible D gene (5 bases). The CDR3 totals 13 residues. The ends were cut back, 4 bases at V and 1 base at J, with 8 bases in the middle. Germline-derived CDR1 and CDR2 are SGHKS and YYEKEE (reference sequence). The CDR3 is CASSEGVQETQYF. The CDR3 coding sequence is TGTGCCAGCAGCGAGGGAGTCCAAGAGACCCAGTACTTC.

The rearrangement links TRBV4-1 to TRBJ1-1, with D possibly TRBD1 on 6 matching bases. The CDR3 has 15 amino acids. Germline V CDR1 and CDR2: MGHRA, YSYEKL. V was cut by 8 bases and J by 3 bases, with 19 bases left in between. In DNA, the CDR3 is TGCGCCAGCGGCCTACTCAATGACAGGCACACTGAAGCTTTCTTT. Its protein is CASGLLNDRHTEAFF.

This clonotype was picked up a small number of times. This chain links TRBV29-1 with TRBJ2-2, with TRBD1 matching over 7 bases. The trim removed 1 base at V and 6 bases at J, leaving 5 bases unmatched. This CDR3 has 14 residues. CDR1 and CDR2 from the germline V gene are SQVTM and ANQGSEA. CDR3 region: CSVEVSQGAGELFF. The DNA of the CDR3 is TGCAGCGTTGAAGTCAGCCAGGGGGCCGGGGAGCTGTTTTTT.